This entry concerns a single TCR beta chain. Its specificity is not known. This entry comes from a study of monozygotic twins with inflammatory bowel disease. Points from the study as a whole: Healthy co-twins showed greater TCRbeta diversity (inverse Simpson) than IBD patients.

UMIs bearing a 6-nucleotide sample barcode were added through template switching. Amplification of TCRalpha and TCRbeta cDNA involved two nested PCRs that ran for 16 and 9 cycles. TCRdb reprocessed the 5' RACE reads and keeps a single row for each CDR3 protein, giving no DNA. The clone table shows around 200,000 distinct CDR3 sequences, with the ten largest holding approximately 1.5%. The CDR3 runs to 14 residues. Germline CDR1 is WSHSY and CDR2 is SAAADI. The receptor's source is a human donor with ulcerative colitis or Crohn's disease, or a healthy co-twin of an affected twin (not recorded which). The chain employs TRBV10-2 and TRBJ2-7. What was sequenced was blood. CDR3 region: CASSEPGQSYEQYF.